This T cell receptor (beta chain) was observed in a study of beta chain features in type 1 diabetes. This clone has only a few counts. Isolated RNA was reverse transcribed in full, so expressed TCRB transcripts were sequenced. Assay: immunoSEQ multiplex PCR; the TCRdb copy retains only in-frame clones and omits some. The profile covers hundreds of thousands of clones, with 17% appearing a single time and 0.02% to 0.025% taken by the ten largest. Sequencing input: naive CD4+ T cells from blood. The TCR sequence derives from a woman aged 18 to 35 in good health.

The CDR3: CASSKGTSRYGYTF. DNA for the CDR3: TGTGCCAGCAGCAAGGGGACAAGCCGCTATGGCTACACCTTC. The chain couples TRBV7-2 to TRBJ1-2, with D maybe TRBD1 (6 bases). Germline assignment: CDR1 SGHTA and CDR2 FQGNSA. The CDR3 has 14 residues. The V end was cut by 5 bases, the J end by 4 bases, with 14 bases between.